This T cell receptor beta chain was observed in a study of T cells after yellow fever vaccination. Background on the study: Any fraction with a low cell number was prepared using SMART-Seq v4 Ultra Low Input. The study's findings and limits: Reappearing after the booster were most of the clones from primary vaccination (less than 98% CD4, 70% to 90% CD8).

Each CDR3 protein gets one entry after TCRdb re-called the 5' RACE reads with MiXCR. The table records some 150,000 distinct CDR3 sequences, around 10% of them present only once. Remarks on this clonotype: Its antigen remains unknown.

CDR3 length: 13 residues. The V and J ends lost 6 bases and 3 bases, in that order; junction bases with no gene match: 7. Germline lookup yields CDR1 DFQATT and CDR2 SNEGSKA (reference sequence). V and J are TRBV20-1 and TRBJ2-7, with TRBD1 identical over 8 bases. This TCR was sampled from a man between 18 and 29 years old who received the YFV17D yellow fever vaccine. Sequences were derived from CD8+ T cells sorted from PBMCs, sampled 15 days after the yellow fever booster vaccination. CDR3 sequence: CSATGQEFYEQYF. The CDR3 DNA follows: TGCAGTGCGACGGGACAGGAGTTCTACGAGCAGTACTTC.